This T cell receptor (beta chain) was found in a study of blood T cell repertoires in COVID-19. About the research overall: Sites in the United States, Italy and Spain provided acute and convalescent COVID-19 samples. T cells, B-cell-depleted T cells, or PBMCs supplied cDNA or gDNA.

CDR1 MNHNY and CDR2 SVGAGI come from the germline V gene (reference sequence). CDR3 size: 13 residues. The V gene end was trimmed by 2 bases and the J gene end by 6 bases; junction bases not matched to a gene: 4. Original processing methods: Scientists estimated how many nucleated cells there were by amplifying reference gene primers. Sequenced by immunoSEQ multiplex PCR; TCRdb stores in-frame clones only, minus some. For V, J and clone size, that table is used; D and trimming come from the DNA. This sample has under 75,000 clones, with roughly 90% found just once. The chain has TRBV6-6 and TRBJ2-7, with TRBD2 identical over 7 bases. This TCR derives from a man aged 25 to 40 with acute or convalescent COVID-19. Sequencing used peripheral blood. CDR3 bases: TGTGCCAGCAGTTACCAGTCGGGGGGCGAGCAGTACTTC. It translates to CASSYQSGGEQYF.